This TCR beta chain was identified during a study of human T cells and chemical hapten exposure. This clonotype was counted many times. The germline V gene encodes CDR1 SGHKS and CDR2 YYEKEE (reference sequence). J was trimmed by 3 bases and V by 0 bases; bases with no gene match: 4. This CDR3 region has 15 residues. As the library was built, unique molecular identifiers were attached to individual cDNA molecules. TCRdb reprocessed the RACE reads with MiXCR, giving one entry per CDR3 protein. This table holds 370,000 or so distinct CDR3 sequences, more than 4.5% found once. Time point indicated: patch test 1, 2 weeks after DPC sensitization. This sample's treatment: therapeutic diphenylcyclopropenone sensitization with weekly scalp DPC.

This TCR was recovered from a woman aged 50 to 60 with alopecia areata. Some clones in this sample may be carry-over from other donors' samples. V and J are TRBV5-5 and TRBJ2-3; 7 nucleotides agree with TRBD1. The material was whole blood, obtained in connection with sensitization to the hapten diphenylcyclopropenone (DPC). CDR3 region: CASSLARGWTDTQYF. The CDR3, as DNA: TGTGCCAGCAGCTTGGCCAGGGGGTGGACAGATACGCAGTATTTT.